The entry below describes one T cell receptor (beta chain). This clonotype was detected only a few times. The antigen it binds to is not known. No quality values exist for individual bases; no much larger clone is one base distant. The source of the sample is a study of response to subunit inactivated influenza vaccine (dated 2018 in TCRdb). About the investigation overall: The study used deep quantitative T cell receptor repertoire profiling to track responses to a trivalent subunit inactivated influenza vaccine. The paper's findings and limits, for the study overall: According to the authors, only a limited number of new T cells may be recruited by each seasonal influenza vaccination.

The CDR1 and CDR2 encoded by the germline V gene (reference sequence) are DFQATT and SNEGSKA. Cut back by 0 bases and 6 bases, the V and J ends lie 5 bases apart. Inclusive of the bounding cysteine and phenylalanine, the CDR3 is 11 residues long. The CDR3 DNA has 33 bases and is translated from base 1. Receptors were amplified or captured by RT-PCR. The sequencer listed for this sample is Illumina HiSeq 2500. Starting from the raw public reads, TCRdb applied fastp trimming at Q25, assembled clones with MiXCR and retained in-frame beta chains. Rows are unified per CDR3 protein, each entry keeping the most common DNA and genes. This sample lists roughly 650,000 distinct CDR3 sequences; approximately 15% were detected once. Of the sample, around 10% is held by the ten largest clones.

This TCR was recovered from a middle-aged man who received an inactivated influenza vaccine. Donor details come from another sample of the same person, matched by shared clones. Rearrangement joined TRBV20-1 to TRBJ2-5; the D gene is unclear. The sequenced sample was PBMCs from blood, obtained 11 to 12 days after vaccination. CDR3 reads: CSAREGKTQYF. The DNA sequence follows: TGCAGTGCTAGAGAGGGGAAGACCCAGTACTTC.